This TCR beta chain derives from a study of pediatric ulcerative colitis. The assay was run at survey level. Profiling relied on immunoSEQ multiplex PCR, and the TCRdb table lists in-frame clones only, not all of them. There are 30,000 or so clones in the sample; 81% occur only once, and approximately 1.1% lies in the top ten. The rectum was sampled with one to two pinch biopsies at colonoscopy. Before the diagnostic colonoscopy, ulcerative colitis patients were free of immunosuppressive medication. V lost 8 bases and J lost 3, with 28 bases in between. The germline V gene encodes CDR1 SGHVS and CDR2 FNYEAQ. This CDR3 contains 18 residues.

The chain links TRBV7-6 to TRBJ1-1, with D perhaps TRBD1 (5 bases). Sequencing input: gut tissue. This sequence was found in a boy between 10 and 17 years old with mild ulcerative colitis. CDR3 loop: CASWGLGLLKTADTEAFF. The DNA of the CDR3 is TGTGCCAGCTGGGGATTGGGACTTCTAAAGACTGCTGACACTGAAGCTTTCTTT.